The 25 T cell receptor beta chains below were found in one sample sequenced in a study of T cells after yellow fever vaccination. TCRdb fed the 5' RACE reads into MiXCR, producing one record per CDR3 protein. The sample includes 100,000 to 150,000 distinct CDR3 sequences, more than 6.5% seen only once; the top ten take nearly 2.5%. The sample consisted of CD4+ T cells sorted from PBMCs, taken 9 to 10 days after the first yellow fever vaccination. Receptor source: a man between 18 and 35 years old who received the YFV17D yellow fever vaccine.

This clonotype showed up just a few times. The chain combines TRBV13 with TRBJ1-5; the match to TRBD1 covers 7 bases. The germline V gene encodes CDR1 PRHDT and CDR2 FYEKMQ (reference sequence). The CDR3 is 14 residues long. Trimming removed 4 bases from V and 8 bases from J; junction bases left unmatched: 8. The CDR3 loop reads CASSSQGRAEPQHF. As DNA, the CDR3 is TGTGCCAGCAGCTCACAGGGGCGCGCCGAGCCCCAGCATTTT.

This clonotype was seen a few times. The chain combines TRBV7-2 with TRBJ2-3, with TRBD2 matching over 11 bases. V was clipped by 3 bases and J by 5 bases; unmatched bases: 4. CDR3 length: 15 residues. Germline CDR1 is SGHTA and CDR2 is FQGNSA. CDR3 bases: TGTGCCAGCAGCTTTAGCGGGGGGGCAGGAGATACGCAGTATTTT. It yields the protein CASSFSGGAGDTQYF.

This clonotype was seen ten or more times. V usage is TRBV5-6 and J usage is TRBJ1-5, with 7 bases fitting TRBD1. V lost 0 bases, J lost 6 bases, and 9 bases stayed unmatched. CDR3 length: 16 residues. Germline lookup yields CDR1 SGHDT and CDR2 YYEEEE. The CDR3 loop is CASSLGGQWLFQPQHF. The CDR3 nucleotides read TGTGCCAGCAGCTTGGGGGGACAGTGGTTGTTTCAGCCCCAGCATTTT.

This clonotype was found many times. V is TRBV4-3 and J is TRBJ2-3; D possibly uses TRBD1 or TRBD2 (5 bases each). The CDR3 is made up of 18 amino acids. Germline-derived CDR1 and CDR2 are LGHNA and YSLEER. V gave up 1 base and J gave up 0 bases, with 17 bases separating them. The CDR3: CASSQGTPGTASTDTQYF. The CDR3 DNA sequence: TGCGCCAGCAGCCAAGGAACCCCGGGGACCGCAAGCACAGATACGCAGTATTTT.

The chain combines TRBV5-4 with TRBJ2-3, with TRBD2 identical over 11 bases. This CDR3 spans 15 amino acids. V dropped 5 bases and J dropped 2; count of bases not matched to a gene: 4. Germline V gene data show CDR1 as SGHNT and CDR2 as YYREEE (reference sequence). As DNA, the CDR3 is TGTGCCAGCAGACAGACTAGCGGGGACACAGATACGCAGTATTTT. Protein: CASRQTSGDTDTQYF.

This clonotype has ten or more counts. The DNA of the CDR3 is TGCGCCAGCAGCTTGGCCGGGAAGACCCAGTACTTC. Translated: CASSLAGKTQYF. The chain is built from TRBV5-1 and TRBJ2-5; perhaps TRBD2 as D (5 bases). This CDR3 is built from 12 residues. V was shortened by 0 bases and J by 6 bases, with 6 bases between the two germline ends. Germline lookup yields CDR1 SGHRS and CDR2 YFSETQ.

This clonotype was found many times. The rearrangement links TRBV3-1 to TRBJ1-6; D unclear. The germline gives CDR1 LGHDT, CDR2 YNNKEL (reference sequence). The CDR3 runs to 15 residues. Between the trimmed V and J ends, which lost 0 bases and 6 bases, there was a span of 9 bases. This CDR3 reads CASSQEFTANSPLHF. CDR3 sequence (DNA): TGTGCCAGCAGCCAAGAGTTTACAGCTAATTCACCCCTCCACTTT. Using reference TRBV3-1 and TRBJ1-6 for the parts outside the CDR3, the full variable domain is DTAVSQTPKYLVTQMGNDKSIKCEQNLGHDTMYWYKQDSKKFLKIMFSYNNKELIINETVPNRFSPKSPDKAHLNLHINSLELGDSAVYFCASSQEFTANSPLHFGNGTRLTVT.

In its sample, this clonotype was seen many times. The CDR3 is CASSQAQGKRPGANVLTF. The CDR3 DNA is TGTGCCAGCAGCCAAGCACAGGGAAAGAGACCTGGGGCCAACGTCCTGACTTTC. The rearrangement uses TRBV3-1 and TRBJ2-6; a weak D match, TRBD1 (6 bases). The V end was cut by 1 base, the J end by 2 bases, with 15 bases between. The CDR3 length is 18 residues. Germline assignment: CDR1 LGHDT and CDR2 YNNKEL (reference sequence).

This clonotype came up many times. The CDR3 sequence: CASSWGTGANVLTF. CDR3 DNA: TGTGCCAGCAGTTGGGGAACTGGGGCCAACGTCCTGACTTTC. This chain joins TRBV28 and TRBJ2-6; D gene ambiguous. The germline V gene encodes CDR1 MDHEN and CDR2 SYDVKM. V dropped 4 bases and J dropped 2 bases, with 6 bases sitting between them. The CDR3 spans 14 residues.

This clonotype was observed many times. J is TRBJ2-1 and V is TRBV9; D perhaps matches TRBD1 (6 bases). The germline gives CDR1 SGDLS, CDR2 YYNGEE. The V end was cut by 3 bases, the J end by 9 bases, with 16 bases between. CDR3 size: 14 residues. The CDR3 DNA reads as TGTGCCAGCAGCGCCCACCAGGGGTACGGTGAGCAGTTCTTC. Protein sequence: CASSAHQGYGEQFF.

This clonotype has ten or more counts. The chain combines TRBV10-3 with TRBJ2-5; 8 positions agree with TRBD1. This CDR3 comprises 14 residues. J was trimmed by 2 bases and V by 5 bases; bases with no gene match: 4. CDR1 ENHRY and CDR2 SYGVKD come from the germline V gene. The CDR3 reads CAISKGQAQETQYF. The CDR3 DNA sequence: TGTGCCATCAGTAAGGGACAGGCACAAGAGACCCAGTACTTC.

About this clonotype: Given a much more abundant clone one base away, this may be a read error. This sequence joins TRBV12-3 or TRBV12-4 and TRBJ2-3; TRBD1 is a possible D gene (5 bases). Deletions cut 5 bases from V and 3 bases from J, with 12 bases between. This CDR3 contains 14 residues. CDR3 protein: CASSMGQATDTQYF. CDR3 DNA: TGTGCCAGCAGTATGGGGCAGGCTACAGATACGCAGTATTTT.

The table lists this clonotype with many counts. V gene TRBV7-9 combines with J gene TRBJ1-5, with D perhaps matching TRBD1 (5 bases). From germline, CDR1 is SEHNR and CDR2 FQNEAQ (reference sequence). CDR3 length: 13 amino acids. V was cut by 5 bases and J by 4 bases, with 9 bases left in between. CDR3 sequence reads: CASSAGGNQPQHF. The CDR3 coding sequence is TGTGCCAGCAGCGCCGGGGGGAATCAGCCCCAGCATTTT.

This clonotype was seen at least ten times. This chain connects TRBV5-1 to TRBJ2-2, with D maybe TRBD1 (6 bases). Germline CDR1 SGHRS, CDR2 YFSETQ. The V end lost 3 bases, the J end lost 0 bases, and 9 bases lay between the germline ends. The CDR3 length is 15 residues. The CDR3 loop is CASSSWTANTGELFF. CDR3 in DNA: TGCGCCAGCAGCTCTTGGACAGCGAACACCGGGGAGCTGTTTTTT.

This clonotype was counted many times. CDR3: CASSSGDGYTF. CDR3 in DNA: TGTGCCAGCAGCTCAGGGGATGGCTACACCTTC. The chain is built from TRBV7-9 and TRBJ1-2; D might be TRBD1 (6 bases). V lost 4 bases and J lost 6, with 6 bases in between. This CDR3 comprises 11 residues. The germline V gene has CDR1 SEHNR and CDR2 FQNEAQ (reference sequence).

The J gene is TRBJ2-3, the V gene TRBV5-1; 7 bases fit TRBD1. CDR3 length equals 16 residues. V trimming: 5 bases; J trimming: 0 bases; junction bases outside the gene matches: 9. CDR1 SGHRS and CDR2 YFSETQ come from the germline V gene. CDR3 sequence (DNA): TGCGCCAGCAGTTTTATCCGGGACAGAAGCACAGATACGCAGTATTTT. This translates into CASSFIRDRSTDTQYF.

The chain combines TRBV5-1 with TRBJ2-4; TRBD1 matches 11 bases. This CDR3 contains 18 residues. V trimming: 0 bases; J trimming: 7 bases; junction bases outside the gene matches: 12. The germline V gene has CDR1 SGHRS and CDR2 YFSETQ. CDR3 loop: CASSLVPDRGPRGNIQYF. CDR3 nucleotide sequence: TGCGCCAGCAGCTTGGTCCCGGACAGGGGGCCCCGCGGCAACATTCAGTACTTC.

This clonotype occurred many times. The chain employs TRBV5-1 and TRBJ1-4; 11 bases align to TRBD1. The germline gives CDR1 SGHRS, CDR2 YFSETQ. Trimming cost V 0 bases and J 8 bases; bases outside gene matches: 3. The CDR3 contains 15 residues. CDR3 nucleotide sequence: TGCGCCAGCAGCTTGGCCGGGACAGGGGGGGAAAAACTGTTTTTT. Amino acid sequence: CASSLAGTGGEKLFF.

This clonotype was recorded at least ten times. This chain links TRBV11-2 with TRBJ1-6; a weak D match, TRBD1 (5 bases). The CDR3 spans 17 residues. Trimming pared 5 bases from V and 10 bases from J, leaving 24 bases between. Germline values: CDR1 SGHAT, CDR2 FQNNGV. The CDR3 loop is CASSPRNQGTKGSPLHF. The CDR3 coding sequence is TGTGCCAGCAGCCCACGAAATCAGGGAACGAAAGGATCACCCCTCCACTTT. Complete variable domain (other parts from reference TRBV11-2 and TRBJ1-6): EAGVAQSPRYKIIEKRQSVAFWCNPISGHATLYWYQQILGQGPKLLIQFQNNGVVDDSQLPKDRFSAERLKGVDSTLKIQPAKLEDSAVYLCASSPRNQGTKGSPLHFGNGTRLTVT.

This clonotype occurred many times. The V gene is TRBV5-1, the J gene TRBJ2-7; D gene unclear. The CDR3 is 14 amino acids. The germline V gene encodes CDR1 SGHRS and CDR2 YFSETQ. V lost 0 bases and J lost 5, with 12 bases in between. CDR3 residues: CASSLEAPSNEQYF. In nucleotides, the CDR3 is TGCGCCAGCAGCTTGGAGGCTCCTTCAAACGAGCAGTACTTC.

This clonotype was seen more than once but under ten times. The chain has TRBV5-4 and TRBJ2-2; 8 positions agree with TRBD1. V lost 4 bases and J lost 2; bases outside the gene matches: 7. CDR1 SGHNT and CDR2 YYREEE come from the germline V gene (reference sequence). This CDR3 comprises 16 residues. The CDR3 DNA sequence: TGTGCCAGCAGCCTGGAGGACAGGGATAACACCGGGGAGCTGTTTTTT. Translation gives CASSLEDRDNTGELFF.

The chain is built from TRBV5-6 and TRBJ2-5; D may be TRBD1 or TRBD2 (6 bases each). Germline CDR1 reads SGHDT; CDR2 reads YYEEEE. V lost 1 base and J lost 5, with 24 bases in between. The CDR3 sequence is 18 residues long. The CDR3 sequence: CASSLSGAQLGGLETQYF. The CDR3 bases are TGTGCCAGCAGCTTGAGTGGTGCCCAACTCGGGGGCCTGGAGACCCAGTACTTC.

This clonotype was detected ten times or more. This rearrangement joins TRBV5-6 to TRBJ2-5, with 14 bases that match TRBD2. Germline CDR1 SGHDT, CDR2 YYEEEE. J gave up 10 bases and V 2 bases, and 4 bases lay outside the gene matches. The CDR3 loop spans 14 amino acids. The CDR3 DNA reads as TGTGCCAGCAGCTTCGGACTAGCGGGGGGACTCCAGTACTTC. This gives the protein CASSFGLAGGLQYF.

This clonotype was observed at least ten times. This chain links TRBV2 with TRBJ2-7; 8 bases are a match to TRBD2. The CDR3 sequence is 15 residues long. Trimming took 6 bases from V and 9 from J; bases not matched to a gene: 16. Per germline, CDR1 SNHLY and CDR2 FYNNEI. This CDR3 reads CASRPRGGSLRGQYV. The CDR3 DNA follows: TGTGCCAGCAGACCTCGGGGGGGTTCCCTACGTGGGCAGTACGTC.

This clonotype was recorded many times. CDR3 sequence reads: CASSQELGPYNEQFF. As DNA, the CDR3 is TGCGCCAGCAGCCAAGAACTAGGTCCCTACAATGAGCAGTTCTTC. This rearrangement joins TRBV4-3 to TRBJ2-1; D perhaps matches TRBD2 (5 bases). The CDR3 totals 15 residues. The germline V and J ends were trimmed by 0 bases and 2 bases, with 8 bases remaining between them. CDR1 LGHNA and CDR2 YSLEER come from the germline V gene.